The rows below give T cell receptor beta chains drawn from one sample of a study of cytomegalovirus exposure and HLA in healthy donors. Repertoires were generated with immunoSEQ multiplex PCR, while TCRdb's copy carries only in-frame clones and drops some. This table holds 200,000 to 250,000 clones, approximately 87% found once. The sequenced sample consisted of PBMCs. The receptors here all came from a human donor in good health. Each CDR3 is given without its conserved first and last residue. Each record gives: V gene, J gene, CDR3 protein.

v_gene: TRBV7-2; j_gene: TRBJ2-7; CDR3aa: ASSPSGPPYEQY
v_gene: TRBV19; j_gene: TRBJ1-5; CDR3aa: ASSIELIQPQH
v_gene: TRBV7-9; j_gene: TRBJ2-7; CDR3aa: ASLLTGTTTYEQY
v_gene: TRBV25-1; j_gene: TRBJ2-7; CDR3aa: ASSLGVSREQY
v_gene: TRBV7-8; j_gene: TRBJ2-1; CDR3aa: ASSFGAGGPGEQF
v_gene: TRBV28; j_gene: TRBJ2-1; CDR3aa: VSSALGGTSNNEQF
v_gene: TRBV5-4; j_gene: TRBJ2-5; CDR3aa: ASSQALVSGTGVQETQY
v_gene: TRBV30; j_gene: TRBJ2-3; CDR3aa: ACLGDGGNTQY
v_gene: TRBV6-5; j_gene: TRBJ1-5; CDR3aa: ASSSRDSYNQPQH
v_gene: TRBV19; j_gene: TRBJ2-7; CDR3aa: ASSISTGFYEQY
v_gene: TRBV7-6; j_gene: TRBJ2-1; CDR3aa: ASSLVWPTNGNEQF
v_gene: TRBV29-1; j_gene: TRBJ2-3; CDR3aa: SVSGRAYGAGTDTQY